This TCR beta chain appears in the sequencing data of a study of blood T cell repertoires in COVID-19. Libraries were prepared by immunoSEQ multiplex PCR; TCRdb keeps only in-frame clonotypes and omits some of them. The table records 200,000 to 300,000 clones, around 83% of them present only once. V was cut by 0 bases and J by 2 bases, with 11 bases left in between. Germline loops: CDR1 SGDLS, CDR2 YYNGEE. This CDR3 comprises 16 residues. This TCR derives from a man at least 80 years old with acute or convalescent COVID-19. Material for sequencing was peripheral blood. This chain links TRBV9 with TRBJ1-4; D call uncertain. The CDR3 DNA reads as TGTGCCAGCAGCGTAGGGGGAGGAGGGACTAATGAAAAACTGTTTTTT. It translates to CASSVGGGGTNEKLFF. Drawing the rest from reference TRBV9 and TRBJ1-4, the complete variable domain is DSGVTQTPKHLITATGQRVTLRCSPRSGDLSVYWYQQSLDQGLQFLIQYYNGEERAKGNILERFSAQQFPDLHSELNLSSLELGDSALYFCASSVGGGGTNEKLFFGSGTQLSVL.